The next 32 T cell receptor beta chains were all read from a single sample in a study of cytomegalovirus exposure and HLA in healthy donors. Amplification used 60 Vbeta primers and 13 Jbeta primers. Here immunoSEQ multiplex PCR was the method, and the copy in TCRdb shows in-frame clones only, minus some. The sample gives 100,000 to 120,000 clones, around 80% of which show up once; roughly 8.2% is in the top ten. Material for sequencing was PBMCs. These receptors were taken from a man in his forties or fifties in good health and CMV-seropositive.

The rearrangement joins TRBV7-9 to TRBJ2-6; a possible D gene is TRBD2 (6 bases). V lost 5 bases to trimming and J lost 4 bases, with 9 bases between them. The CDR3 is 14 residues long. The germline CDR1 and CDR2 sequences are SEHNR and FQNEAQ (reference sequence). The CDR3 nucleotides are TGTGCCAGCAGCGAAGGGAGGGGGGCCAACGTCCTGACTTTC. Its protein product is CASSEGRGANVLTF.

CDR3: CASSLGLAVKNIQYF. CDR3 nucleotide sequence: TGTGCCAGCAGCTTAGGGTTAGCGGTCAAAAACATTCAGTACTTC. The gene calls are TRBV7-8 and TRBJ2-4; tentative D call: TRBD2 (6 bases). Germline CDR1 and CDR2: SGHVS and FQNEAQ. The CDR3 runs 15 residues. Trimming stripped 1 base from V and 3 bases from J, with 10 bases between.

This clone was picked up a small number of times. This chain joins TRBV4-3 and TRBJ2-1; TRBD2 aligns across 8 bases. Germline values: CDR1 LGHNA, CDR2 YSLEER. The CDR3 totals 17 residues. The trim removed 0 bases at V and 5 bases at J, leaving 9 bases unmatched. The CDR3: CASSQDLLRGGDNEQFF. The CDR3 DNA reads as TGCGCCAGCAGCCAAGATCTCCTCCGGGGGGGGGACAATGAGCAGTTCTTC.

The chain carries TRBV5-4 and TRBJ1-5; D possibly corresponds to TRBD1 (6 bases). Germline V gives CDR1 SGHNT, CDR2 YYREEE (reference sequence). The CDR3 covers 15 residues. Trimming took off 0 bases at V and 6 bases at J, with 13 bases between the two ends. CDR3 DNA sequence: TGTGCCAGCAGCTTGGACAGGGATATTAGTCAGCCCCAGCATTTT. Its translation is CASSLDRDISQPQHF.

This sequence joins TRBV13 and TRBJ2-7; D gene unclear. The CDR3 is 14 residues long. Per the germline V gene, CDR1 is PRHDT and CDR2 is FYEKMQ (reference sequence). Trimming pared 2 bases from V and 2 bases from J, leaving 10 bases between. CDR3 amino acids: CASSLRNSPYEQYF. The DNA of the CDR3 is TGTGCCAGCAGCTTAAGGAACAGCCCCTACGAGCAGTACTTC. Drawing the rest from reference TRBV13 and TRBJ2-7, the complete variable domain is AAGVIQSPRHLIKEKRETATLKCYPIPRHDTVYWYQQGPGQDPQFLISFYEKMQSDKGSIPDRFSAQQFSDYHSELNMSSLELGDSALYFCASSLRNSPYEQYFGPGTRLTVT.

As regards this clone: One end of the junction is discordant with germline, which a read error may explain. CDR3 residues: CASSHRVAPSGANGLTF. The CDR3 region has the DNA TGTGCCAGCAGCCACAGGGTAGCCCCCTCTGGGGCCAACGGCCTGACTTTC. The chain has TRBV7-9 and TRBJ2-6; possible D gene TRBD1, 6 bases. The CDR3 loop spans 17 amino acids. The germline V gene has CDR1 SEHNR and CDR2 FQNEAQ (reference sequence).

The CDR3 DNA is TGTGCCAGCCCCACGGGACCCTGGGGACAGGTACCCGACGAGCAGTACTTC. Encoded protein: CASPTGPWGQVPDEQYF. This chain joins TRBV18 and TRBJ2-7; 8 bases fit TRBD1. The CDR3 sequence is 17 residues long. V lost 8 bases to trimming and J lost 5 bases; unmatched junction nucleotides: 20. The germline V gene encodes CDR1 KGHSH and CDR2 LQKENI. The variable domain in full, with the rest retrieved from reference TRBV18 and TRBJ2-7, is NAGVMQNPRHLVRRRGQEARLRCSPMKGHSHVYWYRQLPEEGLKFMVYLQKENIIDESGMPKERFSAEFPKEGPSILRIQQVVRGDSAAYFCASPTGPWGQVPDEQYFGPGTRLTVT.

CDR3 in DNA: TGTGCCAGCAGCTTAGGTCGGGCAGGGCGGCTGTCCACAGATACGCAGTATTTT. It yields the protein CASSLGRAGRLSTDTQYF. The chain combines TRBV11-3 with TRBJ2-3; D is perhaps TRBD1 (5 bases). This CDR3 is built from 18 residues. Trimming took off 1 base at V and 2 bases at J, with 19 bases between the two ends. Germline V gene sequence: CDR1 SGHNT, CDR2 YENEEA. Variable domain in full (rest from reference TRBV11-3 and TRBJ2-3): EAGVVQSPRYKIIEKKQPVAFWCNPISGHNTLYWYLQNLGQGPELLIRYENEEAVDDSQLPKDRFSAERLKGVDSTLKIQPAELGDSAVYLCASSLGRAGRLSTDTQYFGPGTRLTVL.

The V call is TRBV5-1, the J call TRBJ2-5; no clear D gene. CDR1 and CDR2 (germline): SGHRS, YFSETQ. With 2 bases removed from V and 5 bases from J, the gap between germline ends came to 7 bases. This CDR3 has 12 amino acids. CDR3 nucleotides: TGCGCCAGCAGCTTTAATGAGGAGACCCAGTACTTC. Translating it yields CASSFNEETQYF.

This clone was recorded only once. This chain uses TRBV5-6 with TRBJ1-1; D call uncertain. This CDR3 spans 15 amino acids. V was clipped by 0 bases and J by 11 bases, with 20 bases between them. Per the germline V gene, CDR1 is SGHDT and CDR2 is YYEEEE. CDR3 in amino acids: CASSLVREADPCAFF. CDR3 nucleotide sequence: TGTGCCAGCAGCTTGGTCCGGGAGGCAGACCCATGCGCTTTCTTT.

The V call is TRBV14, the J call TRBJ2-7; TRBD2 matches 10 bases. This CDR3 is built from 15 residues. V shed 0 bases and J 4 bases; nucleotides not matched to a gene: 3. Per the germline V gene, CDR1 is SGHDN and CDR2 is FVKESK. CDR3 residues: CASSQESGRAYEQYF. The CDR3 DNA follows: TGTGCCAGCAGCCAAGAAAGCGGGAGGGCTTACGAGCAGTACTTC.

In this sample, this clone turned up a few times. CDR3 sequence (DNA): TGTGCCATCAGTGACTGGACAGATACCTACGAGCAGTACTTC. Protein product: CAISDWTDTYEQYF. This chain uses TRBV10-3 with TRBJ2-7, with a possible D match to TRBD1 (6 bases). The CDR3 totals 14 residues. V lost 3 bases to trimming and J lost 2 bases, with 11 bases between them. Germline CDR1 ENHRY, CDR2 SYGVKD.

This clone showed up just once. The chain uses TRBV7-6 and TRBJ1-1; no clear D gene. V was cut by 4 bases and J by 11 bases, with 17 bases left in between. CDR1 SGHVS and CDR2 FNYEAQ come from the germline V gene. The CDR3 is 13 amino acids. The CDR3 protein is CASSSTPQVGAFF. The CDR3 DNA is TGTGCCAGCAGCTCCACGCCGCAGGTTGGTGCTTTCTTT.

V and J are TRBV30 and TRBJ2-7, with TRBD2 identical over 7 bases. The CDR3 loop spans 14 amino acids. J lost 6 bases, V lost 0 bases, and 8 bases had no gene match. Per the germline V gene, CDR1 is GTSNPN and CDR2 is SVGIG (reference sequence). As DNA, the CDR3 is TGTGCCTGGAGTGTACGGCGGGAGAGGTCCGAGCAGTACTTC. This translates into CAWSVRRERSEQYF.

DNA of the CDR3: TGTGCCAGCAGCCTTACAGGGCTCATGAACACTGAAGCTTTCTTT. The encoded protein is CASSLTGLMNTEAFF. The J gene is TRBJ1-1, the V gene TRBV5-5; tentatively, D is TRBD1 (6 bases). V shed 4 bases and J shed 0 bases, with 13 bases lying between them. The CDR3 is made up of 15 amino acids. CDR1 is SGHKS and CDR2 is YYEKEE in the germline V gene (reference sequence).

This clone occurred a few times. This chain connects TRBV6-1 to TRBJ2-1, with 11 bases fitting TRBD2. There are 15 residues in the CDR3. Germline loops: CDR1 MNHNS, CDR2 SASEGT. The trim removed 4 bases at V and 4 bases at J, leaving 3 bases unmatched. CDR3 nucleotides: TGTGCCAGCAGTGGTTGGACTAGCGGGTACAATGAGCAGTTCTTC. This sequence encodes CASSGWTSGYNEQFF.

The chain is built from TRBV7-3 and TRBJ2-2, with 8 bases matching TRBD1. The CDR3 covers 15 residues. CDR1 and CDR2 from the germline V gene are SGHTA and FQGTGA. Trimming cost V 5 bases and J 2 bases; bases outside gene matches: 4. The CDR3 coding sequence is TGTGCCAGCAGCCCAGGGACAGGAAACACCGGGGAGCTGTTTTTT. It yields the protein CASSPGTGNTGELFF.

This sequence joins TRBV19 and TRBJ1-2; 9 bases match TRBD1. Trimming took 2 bases from V and 7 from J; bases not matched to a gene: 2. The CDR3 is 13 amino acids. Germline CDR1 and CDR2: LNHDA and SQIVND (reference sequence). CDR3 bases: TGTGCCAGTAGTATAACAGGGGGCATTGGCTACACCTTC. Translating gives CASSITGGIGYTF. Variable domain in full (rest from reference TRBV19 and TRBJ1-2): DGGITQSPKYLFRKEGQNVTLSCEQNLNHDAMYWYRQDPGQGLRLIYYSQIVNDFQKGDIAEGYSVSREKKESFPLTVTSAQKNPTAFYLCASSITGGIGYTFGSGTRLTVV.

This clone was picked up one time. The rearrangement joins TRBV28 to TRBJ2-2; possible D gene TRBD2, 5 bases. Trimming cost V 3 bases and J 4 bases, with 15 bases left between them. CDR3 length equals 16 residues. CDR1 and CDR2 from the germline V gene are MDHEN and SYDVKM. The DNA of the CDR3 is TGTGCCAGCAGTTTCCGGGCTAGCTATAGCACCGGGGAGCTGTTTTTT. Protein: CASSFRASYSTGELFF.

The chain employs TRBV29-1 and TRBJ1-2; no firm D call. Trimming pared 5 bases from V and 0 bases from J, leaving 7 bases between. CDR1 and CDR2 (germline): SQVTM, ANQGSEA. This CDR3 contains 12 residues. The CDR3 loop is CSVTGSNYGYTF. CDR3 nucleotide sequence: TGCAGCGTTACCGGGTCTAACTATGGCTACACCTTC. The whole variable domain, remainder taken from reference TRBV29-1 and TRBJ1-2, is SAVISQKPSRDICQRGTSLTIQCQVDSQVTMMFWYRQQPGQSLTLIATANQGSEATYESGFVIDKFPISRPNLTFSTLTVSNMSPEDSSIYLCSVTGSNYGYTFGSGTRLTVV.

In this sample, this clone turned up a few times. In DNA, the CDR3 is TGTGCCAGCAGCTTACTCACAGGGATCTTGGACAATGAGCAGTTCTTC. Its translation: CASSLLTGILDNEQFF. This chain uses TRBV11-3 with TRBJ2-1, with a weak D call TRBD1 (6 bases). Trimming removed 2 bases at V and 5 bases at J, with 16 bases between. CDR1 and CDR2 (germline): SGHNT, YENEEA. There are 16 residues in the CDR3.

The genes are TRBV27 and TRBJ1-5; D not certain. This CDR3 spans 13 amino acids. Looked up from germline, CDR1 is MNHEY and CDR2 is SMNVEV (reference sequence). Trimming pared 5 bases from V and 2 bases from J, leaving 7 bases between. CDR3 nucleotide sequence: TGTGCCAGCAGTCTCCTAGGCAATCAGCCCCAGCATTTT. Its protein product is CASSLLGNQPQHF.

With regard to this clone: One end of the junction does not line up with germline, which may come from a read error. The chain links TRBV9 to TRBJ1-5; TRBD1 might be the D (5 bases). The CDR3 length is 15 residues. Germline V gene lookup returns CDR1 SGDLS and CDR2 YYNGEE. CDR3 sequence (DNA): TGTGCCAGCAGCGTAGGGGGGGACCCCAATCAGCCCCGGCATTTT. It yields the protein CASSVGGDPNQPRHF. Full variable domain (outside the CDR3, taken from reference TRBV9 and TRBJ1-5): DSGVTQTPKHLITATGQRVTLRCSPRSGDLSVYWYQQSLDQGLQFLIQYYNGEERAKGNILERFSAQQFPDLHSELNLSSLELGDSALYFCASSVGGDPNQPRHFGDGTRLSIL.

The chain combines TRBV6-1 with TRBJ2-5; D is perhaps TRBD2 (5 bases). Germline V CDR1 and CDR2: MNHNS, SASEGT. The CDR3 extends over 14 amino acids. V lost 1 base and J lost 3, with 9 bases in between. CDR3 region: CASSEGGPKETQYF. CDR3 nucleotide sequence: TGTGCCAGCAGTGAAGGCGGGCCAAAAGAGACCCAGTACTTC.

In this sample, this clone turned up a few times. V is TRBV19 and J is TRBJ1-1; D is uncertain. Germline CDR1 LNHDA, CDR2 SQIVND (reference sequence). The CDR3 runs to 13 residues. V was cut by 5 bases and J by 0 bases, with 7 bases left in between. The CDR3 nucleotides read TGTGCCAGTAGTCCCTATATGAACACTGAAGCTTTCTTT. Translating gives CASSPYMNTEAFF. The entire variable domain, with the rest obtained from reference TRBV19 and TRBJ1-1, is as follows: DGGITQSPKYLFRKEGQNVTLSCEQNLNHDAMYWYRQDPGQGLRLIYYSQIVNDFQKGDIAEGYSVSREKKESFPLTVTSAQKNPTAFYLCASSPYMNTEAFFGQGTRLTVV.

The J gene is TRBJ2-5, the V gene TRBV29-1, with 8 nucleotides matching TRBD1. After removal of 0 bases from V and 7 bases from J, the junction contained 7 bases not matched to a gene. Germline V gene lookup returns CDR1 SQVTM and CDR2 ANQGSEA. CDR3 size: 14 residues. The CDR3: CSVEDRRQGRTQYF. The DNA for the CDR3 is TGCAGCGTTGAAGATCGGCGACAGGGGAGGACCCAGTACTTC.

This clone has only one observation. The CDR3 is CSVEWASGGANTGELFF. CDR3 nucleotide sequence: TGCAGCGTTGAATGGGCTAGCGGGGGGGCGAACACCGGGGAGCTGTTTTTT. The chain joins TRBV29-1 to TRBJ2-2; 12 positions match TRBD2. V trimming: 2 bases; J trimming: 0 bases; junction bases outside the gene matches: 4. The CDR3 totals 17 residues. Germline loops: CDR1 SQVTM, CDR2 ANQGSEA.

The chain uses TRBV18 and TRBJ1-4, with 8 bases that match TRBD1. The CDR3 runs to 17 residues. Germline-derived CDR1 and CDR2 are KGHSH and LQKENI. V was pared by 1 base and J by 7 bases, with 11 bases of the junction left unmatched. This chain's CDR3 is CASSPQMVQGGTEKLFF. Here the CDR3 DNA reads TGTGCCAGCTCACCACAAATGGTACAGGGGGGCACTGAAAAACTGTTTTTT.

V usage is TRBV28 and J usage is TRBJ2-5, with 10 bases lining up with TRBD1. In germline, CDR1 is MDHEN, CDR2 SYDVKM. The CDR3 runs 16 residues. J was trimmed by 3 bases and V by 6 bases; bases with no gene match: 10. CDR3 region: CASSPAGQGDEETQYF. The CDR3 coding sequence is TGTGCCAGCAGCCCAGCCGGACAGGGGGACGAAGAGACCCAGTACTTC.

As DNA, the CDR3 is TGTGCCAGCAGCTTGGGTCAAGGACTAGCGAAAACCTACGAGCAGTACTTC. It codes for CASSLGQGLAKTYEQYF. V is TRBV11-3 and J is TRBJ2-7, with 9 bases lining up with TRBD2. V shed 3 bases, J shed 2 bases, and the junction held 11 bases outside the gene matches. Germline assignment: CDR1 SGHNT and CDR2 YENEEA. The CDR3 totals 17 residues. Filled out from reference TRBV11-3 and TRBJ2-7, the complete variable domain reads EAGVVQSPRYKIIEKKQPVAFWCNPISGHNTLYWYLQNLGQGPELLIRYENEEAVDDSQLPKDRFSAERLKGVDSTLKIQPAELGDSAVYLCASSLGQGLAKTYEQYFGPGTRLTVT.

A single count supports this clone. This chain links TRBV30 with TRBJ1-2; D is possibly TRBD1 (5 bases). This CDR3 region has 13 residues. Germline assignment: CDR1 GTSNPN and CDR2 SVGIG (reference sequence). The germline V and J ends were trimmed by 1 base and 7 bases, with 13 bases remaining between them. The chain's CDR3 is CAWSDGAGGGYTF. In DNA, the CDR3 is TGTGCCTGGAGTGACGGAGCGGGGGGTGGCTACACCTTC. The full variable domain, its missing parts supplied by reference TRBV30 and TRBJ1-2, is SQTIHQWPATLVQPVGSPLSLECTVEGTSNPNLYWYRQAAGRGLQLLFYSVGIGQISSEVPQNLSASRPQDRQFILSSKKLLLSDSGFYLCAWSDGAGGGYTFGSGTRLTVV.

This clone was detected only once. The chain is built from TRBV7-2 and TRBJ2-3; TRBD2 matches at 13 bases. The CDR3 consists of 15 residues. CDR1 SGHTA and CDR2 FQGNSA come from the germline V gene. J lost 4 bases, V lost 8 bases, and 6 bases had no gene match. The CDR3 bases are TGTGCCAGCGTCCGCACTAGCGGGGGGGCAGATACGCAGTATTTT. This gives the protein CASVRTSGGADTQYF.